This is a list of T cell receptor beta chains from one sample in a study of blood T cell repertoires in COVID-19. Libraries were prepared by immunoSEQ multiplex PCR; TCRdb keeps only in-frame clonotypes and omits some of them. Of roughly 100,000 clones listed, around four fifths are singletons. The sample consisted of peripheral blood. These receptors originate from a man aged 60 to 69 with acute or convalescent COVID-19. The CDR3 runs from the conserved cysteine through the conserved F or W. Fields, in order: CDR3 DNA, CDR3 protein, clone size, J gene, D gene, V gene. A D gene is named only where the DNA matches it firmly. Rows give clone size only sometimes, using once, few, many, or a class for an expanded clone.

CDR3 DNA: TGTGCCAGCAGCCAAGAAACGAGGGCCAAGGCAGATACGCAGTATTTT; CDR3 protein: CASSQETRAKADTQYF; clone size: .; J gene: TRBJ2-3; D gene: .; V gene: TRBV4-2
CDR3 DNA: TGTGCCAGCAGCTTCCGACCCCAGGGAGGTGGCACTGAAGCTTTCTTT; CDR3 protein: CASSFRPQGGGTEAFF; clone size: .; J gene: TRBJ1-1; D gene: .; V gene: TRBV7-6
CDR3 DNA: TGTGCCAGCAGTCGCTTAGACAGGTCCTACGAGCAGTACTTC; CDR3 protein: CASSRLDRSYEQYF; clone size: .; J gene: TRBJ2-7; D gene: .; V gene: TRBV11-2
CDR3 DNA: TGCGCCAGCAGCCACCTAGCGGGGGCGGTAGTTTGGTACGAGCAGTACTTC; CDR3 protein: CASSHLAGAVVWYEQYF; clone size: .; J gene: TRBJ2-7; D gene: TRBD2; V gene: TRBV4-1
CDR3 DNA: TGTGCCAGCAGCCTAAGACAGGGGGCAGATACGCAGTATTTT; CDR3 protein: CASSLRQGADTQYF; clone size: .; J gene: TRBJ2-3; D gene: TRBD1; V gene: TRBV3-1/TRBV3-2
CDR3 DNA: TGTGCCAGCAGTGAGCCGGGGGGGCTCAGTAGGCACGAGCAGTACTTC; CDR3 protein: CASSEPGGLSRHEQYF; clone size: .; J gene: TRBJ2-7; D gene: TRBD2; V gene: TRBV6-1
CDR3 DNA: TGTGCCAGCTCCCCCGCTCGGAGCGATGGCTACACCTTC; CDR3 protein: CASSPARSDGYTF; clone size: once; J gene: TRBJ1-2; D gene: .; V gene: TRBV18
CDR3 DNA: TGTGCCAGCAGCCAGATGGGGGCCGAAGATACGCAGTATTTT; CDR3 protein: CASSQMGAEDTQYF; clone size: .; J gene: TRBJ2-3; D gene: .; V gene: TRBV11-2
CDR3 DNA: TGTGCCAGCTCACCAACACTACGGAGCTCTGGAAACACCATATATTTT; CDR3 protein: CASSPTLRSSGNTIYF; clone size: .; J gene: TRBJ1-3; D gene: .; V gene: TRBV18
CDR3 DNA: TGTGCCACCAGTGAGGCCGCCGGGGAGCTGTTTTTT; CDR3 protein: CATSEAAGELFF; clone size: .; J gene: TRBJ2-2; D gene: .; V gene: TRBV24-1
CDR3 DNA: TGTGCCAGCAGCTCGGGGGGGACAAGCTCCTACAATGAGCAGTTCTTC; CDR3 protein: CASSSGGTSSYNEQFF; clone size: .; J gene: TRBJ2-1; D gene: TRBD2; V gene: TRBV7-2
CDR3 DNA: TGTGCCATCAGTGAGGGACAGGGGAATTCACCCCTCCACTTT; CDR3 protein: CAISEGQGNSPLHF; clone size: many; J gene: TRBJ1-6; D gene: TRBD1; V gene: TRBV10-3
CDR3 DNA: TGTGCCAGCAGCTTAGTGCGGGTCCTAACCTCCCACTATGGCTACACCTTC; CDR3 protein: CASSLVRVLTSHYGYTF; clone size: .; J gene: TRBJ1-2; D gene: .; V gene: TRBV7-2
CDR3 DNA: TGTGCCAGCAGTGAATCTGCGGCGAACACCGGGGAGCTGTTTTTT; CDR3 protein: CASSESAANTGELFF; clone size: .; J gene: TRBJ2-2; D gene: .; V gene: TRBV2
CDR3 DNA: TGTGCCACCAGTGAATCGGACAGATTCACCGGGGAGCTGTTTTTT; CDR3 protein: CATSESDRFTGELFF; clone size: .; J gene: TRBJ2-2; D gene: .; V gene: TRBV24-1
CDR3 DNA: TGCGCCAGCAGCCAGGACACGGCTAATGAAAAACTATTTTTT; CDR3 protein: CASSQDTANEKLFF; clone size: .; J gene: TRBJ1-4; D gene: .; V gene: TRBV5-1
CDR3 DNA: TGTGCCAGCAGACGTGACAGACCCACCGGGGAGCTGTTTTTT; CDR3 protein: CASRRDRPTGELFF; clone size: .; J gene: TRBJ2-2; D gene: .; V gene: TRBV5-5
CDR3 DNA: TGTGCCAGCAGCCGGGGACAGGGATGGGAAAAACTGTTTTTT; CDR3 protein: CASSRGQGWEKLFF; clone size: .; J gene: TRBJ1-4; D gene: TRBD1; V gene: TRBV3-1/TRBV3-2
CDR3 DNA: TGTGCCACCAGCCGGGACAGGGGTGGCGAGCAGTACTTC; CDR3 protein: CATSRDRGGEQYF; clone size: once; J gene: TRBJ2-7; D gene: TRBD1; V gene: TRBV24-1
CDR3 DNA: TGTGCCAGCAGTTCGGAGTCCGGGGAGCTGTTTTTT; CDR3 protein: CASSSESGELFF; clone size: .; J gene: TRBJ2-2; D gene: .; V gene: TRBV6-4
CDR3 DNA: TGCGCCAGCAGCAGCATTGATGAGAACACTGAAGCTTTCTTT; CDR3 protein: CASSSIDENTEAFF; clone size: few; J gene: TRBJ1-1; D gene: .; V gene: TRBV5-1
CDR3 DNA: TGTGCCAGTAGTGTTGCTTGGGGGGGCACTGAAGCTTTCTTT; CDR3 protein: CASSVAWGGTEAFF; clone size: .; J gene: TRBJ1-1; D gene: .; V gene: TRBV19
CDR3 DNA: TGTGCCTGGAGTAACGGACAGTTTAATAGCAATCAGCCCCAGCATTTT; CDR3 protein: CAWSNGQFNSNQPQHF; clone size: .; J gene: TRBJ1-5; D gene: .; V gene: TRBV30
CDR3 DNA: TGTGCCAGTAGTATAGTTGCGGGCCCCCCTAATGAAAAACTGTTTTTT; CDR3 protein: CASSIVAGPPNEKLFF; clone size: .; J gene: TRBJ1-4; D gene: .; V gene: TRBV19
CDR3 DNA: TGTGCCATCCCCCAAACTACCCACCGCTACGAGCAGTACTTC; CDR3 protein: CAIPQTTHRYEQYF; clone size: .; J gene: TRBJ2-7; D gene: .; V gene: TRBV24-1
CDR3 DNA: TGTGCCAGCAGCCATGGCGGGATCGGCGGGGAGCTGTTTTTT; CDR3 protein: CASSHGGIGGELFF; clone size: .; J gene: TRBJ2-2; D gene: .; V gene: TRBV3-1/TRBV3-2
CDR3 DNA: TGTGCCATCAGTGAGTTACAGGGATACGATGGCTACACCTTC; CDR3 protein: CAISELQGYDGYTF; clone size: .; J gene: TRBJ1-2; D gene: .; V gene: TRBV10-3
CDR3 DNA: TGTGCCAGTAGTATCCGGGACAGGAATCAGCCCCAGCATTTT; CDR3 protein: CASSIRDRNQPQHF; clone size: .; J gene: TRBJ1-5; D gene: TRBD1; V gene: TRBV19
CDR3 DNA: TGTGCCAGCAGTCGAGGGGGGGCCGCTGAGACCCAGTACTTC; CDR3 protein: CASSRGGAAETQYF; clone size: .; J gene: TRBJ2-5; D gene: .; V gene: TRBV28
CDR3 DNA: TGTGCCAGCAGGCAAGGGGCAGGGAACGCTTTCTTT; CDR3 protein: CASRQGAGNAFF; clone size: .; J gene: TRBJ1-1; D gene: .; V gene: TRBV27
CDR3 DNA: TGCGCCAGCAGCCAAGCCGTACAGGGCGGGAGAAGTATCTTC; CDR3 protein: CASSQAVQGGRSIF; clone size: few; J gene: TRBJ2-1; D gene: .; V gene: TRBV4-3
CDR3 DNA: TGTGCCAGCAGCTTACTAGCGGACTCAGATACGCAGTATTTT; CDR3 protein: CASSLLADSDTQYF; clone size: .; J gene: TRBJ2-3; D gene: TRBD2; V gene: TRBV11-3
CDR3 DNA: TGTGCCAGCAGCTCCTGGACTAGCGAGTCCACCGGGGAGCTGTTTTTT; CDR3 protein: CASSSWTSESTGELFF; clone size: .; J gene: TRBJ2-2; D gene: TRBD2; V gene: TRBV7-2
CDR3 DNA: TGTGCCAGCAGCACACAGGTGTATAGCAATCAGCCCCAGCATTTT; CDR3 protein: CASSTQVYSNQPQHF; clone size: .; J gene: TRBJ1-5; D gene: .; V gene: TRBV7-8
CDR3 DNA: TGCGCCACCCTCATAAAAGCAGGGGCCAACGTCCTGACTTTC; CDR3 protein: CATLIKAGANVLTF; clone size: .; J gene: TRBJ2-6; D gene: .; V gene: TRBV10-2
CDR3 DNA: TGTGCCAGCGACTCCCCAACGGAATACACAGATACGCAGTATTTT; CDR3 protein: CASDSPTEYTDTQYF; clone size: .; J gene: TRBJ2-3; D gene: .; V gene: TRBV28
CDR3 DNA: TGTGCCAGCAGACCCCGACAGGGGGATGAGCAGTTCTTC; CDR3 protein: CASRPRQGDEQFF; clone size: once; J gene: TRBJ2-1; D gene: TRBD1; V gene: TRBV7-9
CDR3 DNA: TGCGCCAGCAGCCAAGATAGGGGTACACCCCTCCACTTT; CDR3 protein: CASSQDRGTPLHF; clone size: .; J gene: TRBJ1-6; D gene: .; V gene: TRBV4-3
CDR3 DNA: TGCGCCAGCAGCCCGGGGGGACAGGAAGAGATGACCCAGTACTTC; CDR3 protein: CASSPGGQEEMTQYF; clone size: once; J gene: TRBJ2-5; D gene: .; V gene: TRBV5-1
CDR3 DNA: TGTGCCACCAGCAGCGAAAAGACAGGGTTCGGTTCCTACGAGCAGTACTTC; CDR3 protein: CATSSEKTGFGSYEQYF; clone size: .; J gene: TRBJ2-7; D gene: TRBD1; V gene: TRBV15
CDR3 DNA: TGTGCCAGCAGCCGACCGGGACAGGGGTGGGATGAGCAGTTCTTC; CDR3 protein: CASSRPGQGWDEQFF; clone size: .; J gene: TRBJ2-1; D gene: TRBD1; V gene: TRBV11-2
CDR3 DNA: TGTGCCAGCAGCTTACTAGCGGGAGGGACGATAGGGGAGCAGTTCTTC; CDR3 protein: CASSLLAGGTIGEQFF; clone size: .; J gene: TRBJ2-1; D gene: TRBD2; V gene: TRBV5-4
CDR3 DNA: TGTGCCAGTACCTCGGGAGGTTCGAGCTCCTATAATTCACCCCTCCACTTT; CDR3 protein: CASTSGGSSSYNSPLHF; clone size: .; J gene: TRBJ1-6; D gene: .; V gene: TRBV19
CDR3 DNA: TGCGCCAGCAGTCAATTCGCACAAATTAATGAAAAACTGTTTTTT; CDR3 protein: CASSQFAQINEKLFF; clone size: .; J gene: TRBJ1-4; D gene: .; V gene: TRBV23-1
CDR3 DNA: TGCGCCAGCAGCTTGGCTCCGACTAGCGGAATAAGGAACACCGGGGAGCTGTTTTTT; CDR3 protein: CASSLAPTSGIRNTGELFF; clone size: once; J gene: TRBJ2-2; D gene: TRBD2; V gene: TRBV5-1
CDR3 DNA: TGTGCCAGCAGCTTGGTCCCTGAACAGGGGGCTACCTTCTATGGCTACACCTTC; CDR3 protein: CASSLVPEQGATFYGYTF; clone size: .; J gene: TRBJ1-2; D gene: TRBD1; V gene: TRBV5-4
CDR3 DNA: TGTGCCAGCTCACCGGTGACAGGGCCTAATGAAAAACTGTTTTTT; CDR3 protein: CASSPVTGPNEKLFF; clone size: .; J gene: TRBJ1-4; D gene: TRBD1; V gene: TRBV18
CDR3 DNA: TGTGCCACCAGTGACTGGGCGGGACTGCAGTATTTT; CDR3 protein: CATSDWAGLQYF; clone size: .; J gene: TRBJ2-3; D gene: .; V gene: TRBV24-1